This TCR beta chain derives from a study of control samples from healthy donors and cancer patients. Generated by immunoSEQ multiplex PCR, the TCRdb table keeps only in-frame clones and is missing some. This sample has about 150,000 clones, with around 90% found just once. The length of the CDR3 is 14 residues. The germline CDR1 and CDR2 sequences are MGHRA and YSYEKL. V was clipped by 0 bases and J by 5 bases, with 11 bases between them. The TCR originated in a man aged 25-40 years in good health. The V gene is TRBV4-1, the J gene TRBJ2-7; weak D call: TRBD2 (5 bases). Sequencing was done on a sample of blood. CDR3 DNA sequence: TGCGCCAGCAGCCAAGATAAGTTGGAGGACGAGCAGTACTTC. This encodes CASSQDKLEDEQYF.